The 16 T cell receptor beta chains given below trace back to one sample, sequenced in a study of T cell responses to AZD1222 COVID-19 vaccine. Assay: immunoSEQ multiplex PCR; the TCRdb copy retains only in-frame clones and omits some. The repertoire holds nearly 90,000 clones, with almost 90% as singletons. The source material was peripheral blood, sampled on day 0 of MenACWY control vaccination. The origin of the receptors is an adult in good health.

This chain links TRBV4-2 with TRBJ2-3; TRBD2 matches at 8 bases. The CDR3 spans 17 residues. Germline V CDR1 and CDR2: LGHNA, YNFKEQ. V was pared by 0 bases and J by 4 bases, with 9 bases of the junction left unmatched. CDR3 DNA sequence: TGTGCCAGCAGCCAAGACCAGCGGGGGCCAGGCGCAGATACGCAGTATTTT. Protein sequence: CASSQDQRGPGADTQYF.

The chain is built from TRBV19 and TRBJ2-7; D is possibly TRBD1 (5 bases). Germline V gives CDR1 LNHDA, CDR2 SQIVND (reference sequence). The CDR3 length is 11 residues. Trimming left V 5 bases short and J 5 bases short, with 7 bases between. CDR3 in DNA: TGTGCCAGTAGTCAGGGCGACGAGCAGTACTTC. Translating it yields CASSQGDEQYF.

This clone appeared once. The rearrangement links TRBV2 to TRBJ1-2; 10 bases match TRBD1. J was trimmed by 2 bases and V by 7 bases; bases with no gene match: 13. The CDR3 contains 17 residues. The V gene's germline CDR1 is SNHLY and CDR2 FYNNEI. DNA for the CDR3: TGTGCCAGCACGAATCTTGACCGGGACAGGGGAAACTATGGCTACACCTTC. Protein: CASTNLDRDRGNYGYTF.

The V and J genes are TRBV2 and TRBJ2-7; 8 bases are shared with TRBD2. V was pared by 5 bases and J by 11 bases, with 5 bases of the junction left unmatched. CDR3 length equals 11 residues. CDR1 is SNHLY, CDR2 FYNNEI, per germline. The CDR3 region is CASSLLAVEYF. CDR3 DNA: TGTGCCAGCAGTTTACTAGCGGTAGAGTACTTC.

The chain combines TRBV29-1 with TRBJ2-6; D remains unclear. The CDR3 consists of 13 residues. Trimming left V 5 bases short and J 1 base short, with 6 bases between. Germline loops: CDR1 SQVTM, CDR2 ANQGSEA. In DNA, the CDR3 is TGCAGCGTTTTTCTATCTGGGGCCAACGTCCTGACTTTC. Translation: CSVFLSGANVLTF. Full variable domain (remainder filled in from reference TRBV29-1 and TRBJ2-6): SAVISQKPSRDICQRGTSLTIQCQVDSQVTMMFWYRQQPGQSLTLIATANQGSEATYESGFVIDKFPISRPNLTFSTLTVSNMSPEDSSIYLCSVFLSGANVLTFGAGSRLTVL.

The V and J genes are TRBV3-1 (or the pseudogene TRBV3-2) and TRBJ1-3; D gene ambiguous. The V and J ends lost 4 bases and 0 bases respectively, with 13 bases between them. From germline, CDR1 is LGHDT and CDR2 YNNKEL (reference sequence). This CDR3 spans 16 amino acids. Here the CDR3 DNA reads TGTGCCAGCAGCCCGGGCCGTAGGAGCTCTGGAAACACCATATATTTT. Its translation is CASSPGRRSSGNTIYF.

Only a few counts were recorded for this clone. The chain links TRBV19 to TRBJ1-2; 7 bases map to TRBD1. Germline V lookup: CDR1 LNHDA, CDR2 SQIVND (reference sequence). There are 13 residues in the CDR3. The trim removed 6 bases at V and 4 bases at J, leaving 5 bases unmatched. The CDR3 reads CASRIQGTYGYTF. Written as DNA, the CDR3 is TGTGCCAGTAGAATACAGGGGACCTATGGCTACACCTTC.

The rearrangement joins TRBV7-9 to TRBJ1-1; D may be TRBD1 (6 bases). Germline values: CDR1 SEHNR, CDR2 FQNEAQ (reference sequence). CDR3 size: 14 residues. V lost 5 bases, J lost 10 bases, and 20 bases lay in between. CDR3 bases: TGTGCCAGCAGCCTCACCGGGGGCAGGGGTCGAGCTTTCTTT. This encodes CASSLTGGRGRAFF.

In this sample, this clone turned up once. The J gene is TRBJ1-2, the V gene TRBV19; TRBD1 aligns across 9 bases. CDR1 LNHDA and CDR2 SQIVND come from the germline V gene (reference sequence). V was pared by 3 bases and J by 4 bases, with 6 bases of the junction left unmatched. The CDR3 is made up of 15 amino acids. CDR3 bases: TGTGCCAGTAGTATTAAGGGGACAGGGACCTATGGCTACACCTTC. This translates into CASSIKGTGTYGYTF.

This clone has ten or more counts. The same CDR3 can be traced to other DNA sequences in this sample. V is TRBV9 and J is TRBJ2-5; D gene uncertain. This CDR3 is built from 13 residues. Trimming removed 0 bases from V and 4 bases from J, with 7 bases in between. The V gene's germline CDR1 is SGDLS and CDR2 YYNGEE. The CDR3 DNA sequence: TGTGCCAGCAGCGTAGCTAGAGGAGAGACCCAGTACTTC. This translates into CASSVARGETQYF.

The genes are TRBV28 and TRBJ1-2; 8 nucleotides agree with TRBD1. CDR3 length: 17 amino acids. The V and J ends lost 5 bases and 0 bases, in that order; junction bases with no gene match: 11. CDR1 and CDR2 from the germline V gene are MDHEN and SYDVKM. The DNA for the CDR3 is TGTGCCAGCAGTCCACAGACAGGGGCGGAAGCTAACTATGGCTACACCTTC. This translates into CASSPQTGAEANYGYTF.

This chain joins TRBV27 and TRBJ2-5, with D perhaps being TRBD1 or TRBD2 (6 bases each). V was pared by 7 bases and J by 5 bases, with 14 bases between. The CDR3 is 13 amino acids. Germline V lookup: CDR1 MNHEY, CDR2 SMNVEV (reference sequence). The CDR3 DNA follows: TGTGCCAGCACCTGGGGGGCGGGGGAGACCCAGTACTTC. Translation: CASTWGAGETQYF.

This chain links TRBV5-1 with TRBJ1-5; D gene uncertain. The germline gives CDR1 SGHRS, CDR2 YFSETQ. The CDR3 sequence is 15 residues long. Trimming left V 4 bases short and J 0 bases short, with 11 bases between. CDR3 nucleotide sequence: TGCGCCAGCAGCCCCGATGGTTATAGCAATCAGCCCCAGCATTTT. It encodes CASSPDGYSNQPQHF. The complete variable domain, with remaining parts taken from reference TRBV5-1 and TRBJ1-5, reads KAGVTQTPRYLIKTRGQQVTLSCSPISGHRSVSWYQQTPGQGLQFLFEYFSETQRNKGNFPGRFSGRQFSNSRSEMNVSTLELGDSALYLCASSPDGYSNQPQHFGDGTRLSIL.

The CDR3 nucleotides are TGCGCCAGCAGCCATCAGGGGGCGCAAACAGATACGCAGTATTTT. Residues: CASSHQGAQTDTQYF. The chain couples TRBV4-1 to TRBJ2-3; 8 bases match TRBD1. CDR1 and CDR2 from the germline V gene are MGHRA and YSYEKL. The CDR3 has 15 residues. V dropped 3 bases and J dropped 3; count of bases not matched to a gene: 5.

The chain recombines TRBV27 with TRBJ1-4; D remains unclear. This CDR3 region has 14 residues. With 3 bases removed from V and 6 bases from J, the gap between germline ends came to 11 bases. Germline assignment: CDR1 MNHEY and CDR2 SMNVEV (reference sequence). CDR3 in DNA: TGTGCCAGCAGTTTTGGAGGTTTCGATGAAAAACTGTTTTTT. Translated, it gives CASSFGGFDEKLFF.

The V call is TRBV27, the J call TRBJ1-1; D gene ambiguous. Per germline, CDR1 MNHEY and CDR2 SMNVEV (reference sequence). The V and J ends lost 8 bases and 7 bases respectively, with 17 bases between them. The CDR3 is made up of 13 amino acids. The CDR3 protein is CASAKGLLGEAFF. The CDR3 coding sequence is TGTGCCAGCGCAAAGGGTCTCTTGGGTGAAGCTTTCTTT.